This T cell receptor beta chain is drawn from a study of shared clonotypes between healthy human individuals. The method was immunoSEQ multiplex PCR; TCRdb's version includes in-frame clones alone and lacks a portion of them. The sample includes nearly 2 million clones, roughly 94% of them seen just once. Naive CD8 isolation took CD45RO-negative cells positively selected for CCR7 and excluded terminally differentiated effector memory CD45RA+ cells. This receptor was obtained from a young man in good health. The sample consisted of naive CD8+ T cells sorted from blood.

The DNA of the CDR3 is TGTGCCACCAGCCTGGACAACATGAACACTGAAGCTTTCTTT. Protein product: CATSLDNMNTEAFF. This chain links TRBV15 with TRBJ1-1, with a tentative D call TRBD1 (5 bases). The CDR3 runs 14 residues. Germline CDR1 is LNHNV and CDR2 is YYDKDF (reference sequence). The V end lost 5 bases, the J end lost 0 bases, and 10 bases lay between the germline ends.